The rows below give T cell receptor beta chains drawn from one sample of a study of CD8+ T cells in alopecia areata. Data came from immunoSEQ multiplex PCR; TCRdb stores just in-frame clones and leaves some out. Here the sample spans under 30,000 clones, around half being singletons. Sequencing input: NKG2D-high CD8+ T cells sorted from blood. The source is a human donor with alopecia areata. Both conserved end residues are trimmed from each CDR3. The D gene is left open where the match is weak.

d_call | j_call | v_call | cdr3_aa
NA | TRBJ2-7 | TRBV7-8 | ASSLVGAGNEQY
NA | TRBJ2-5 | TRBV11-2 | ASGGSGETQY
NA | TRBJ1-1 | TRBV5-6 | ASSLVPGTEAF
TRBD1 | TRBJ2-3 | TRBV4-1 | ASSPHRQGTDTQY
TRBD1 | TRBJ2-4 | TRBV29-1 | SVEQGAGDIQY
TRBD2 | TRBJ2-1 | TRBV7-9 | ASSLLAGSGNEQF
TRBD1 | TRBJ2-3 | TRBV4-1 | ASSQIPGTGDGDTQY
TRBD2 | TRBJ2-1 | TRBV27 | ASSGLGLAGYNEQF
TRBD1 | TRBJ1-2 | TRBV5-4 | ASSVDWDSPKSNYGYT
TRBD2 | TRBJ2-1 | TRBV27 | ASSFLAGLAGVNEQF
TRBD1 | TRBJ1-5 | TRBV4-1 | ASSPLDRGNQPQH
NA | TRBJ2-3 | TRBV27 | ASSTLDTQY
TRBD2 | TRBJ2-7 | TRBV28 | ASSPGGPGTPVWGEQY
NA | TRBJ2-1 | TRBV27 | ASSLLGEQF
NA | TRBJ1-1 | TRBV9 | ASNLGSLDTEAF
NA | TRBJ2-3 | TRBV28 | ATLPLSLEGDTDTQY
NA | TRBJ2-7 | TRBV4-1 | ASSLVGTGPYEQY
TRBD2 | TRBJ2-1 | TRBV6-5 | ASSLGSGSNYEQF
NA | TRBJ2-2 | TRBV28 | ASSFPWVGPNTGELF
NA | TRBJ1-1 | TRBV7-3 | ASSPSLNTEAF
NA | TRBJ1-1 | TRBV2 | ATPGGRVTEAF
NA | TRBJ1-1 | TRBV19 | ASSSLGLTEAF
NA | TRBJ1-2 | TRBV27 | ATKKGVLGYT
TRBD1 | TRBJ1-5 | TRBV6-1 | ASSDRQGPDQPQH
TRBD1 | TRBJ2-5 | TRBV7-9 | ASSPPFGQGRDQETQY
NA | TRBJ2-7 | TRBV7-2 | ASSSRGTGLYPLY
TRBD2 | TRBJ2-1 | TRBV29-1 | SVEDRLAGVLYNEQF